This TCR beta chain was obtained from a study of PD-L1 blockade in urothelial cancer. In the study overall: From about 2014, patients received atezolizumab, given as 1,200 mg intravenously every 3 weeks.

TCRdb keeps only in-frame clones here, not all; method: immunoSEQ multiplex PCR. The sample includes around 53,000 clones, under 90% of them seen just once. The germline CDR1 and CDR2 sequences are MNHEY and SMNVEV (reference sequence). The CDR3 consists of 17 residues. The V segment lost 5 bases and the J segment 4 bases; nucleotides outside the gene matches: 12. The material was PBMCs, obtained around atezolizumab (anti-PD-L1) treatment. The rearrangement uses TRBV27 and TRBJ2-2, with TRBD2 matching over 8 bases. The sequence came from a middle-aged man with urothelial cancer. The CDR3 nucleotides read TGTGCCAGCAGTCCCACCCCGCGAGCGGGAGCCACCGGGGAGCTGTTTTTT. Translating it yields CASSPTPRAGATGELFF.